These 19 T cell receptor beta chains share one sample of origin, sequenced in a study of control samples from healthy donors and cancer patients. This table comes from immunoSEQ multiplex PCR, and its TCRdb copy is limited to in-frame clones, with some not included. The sample comprises approximately 81,000 clones, about 94% of which are singletons, and approximately 4.8% rests with the top ten. Sequenced: blood. These receptors were collected from a woman aged 18-30 years in good health.

J is TRBJ2-1 and V is TRBV15, with TRBD2 matching over 10 bases. V shed 5 bases, J shed 7 bases, and the junction held 5 bases outside the gene matches. The CDR3 runs 14 residues. Germline V CDR1 and CDR2: LNHNV, YYDKDF (reference sequence). The CDR3: CATSSAGGRNEQFF. The CDR3 nucleotides are TGTGCCACCAGCTCAGCGGGGGGGCGAAATGAGCAGTTCTTC.

This clone has just one count. V is TRBV7-2 and J is TRBJ1-1, with D perhaps matching TRBD1 (5 bases). Trimming took off 6 bases at V and 4 bases at J, with 21 bases between the two ends. There are 16 residues in the CDR3. Looked up from germline, CDR1 is SGHTA and CDR2 is FQGNSA. The CDR3 sequence: CASRREEGLMGTEAFF. Here the CDR3 DNA reads TGTGCCAGCAGACGAGAGGAGGGGCTCATGGGCACTGAAGCTTTCTTT.

The chain recombines TRBV28 with TRBJ1-2; possibly TRBD1 for D (5 bases). Germline V lookup: CDR1 MDHEN, CDR2 SYDVKM. The V end lost 2 bases, the J end lost 4 bases, and 14 bases lay between the germline ends. This CDR3 is built from 15 residues. This CDR3 reads CASSLIRVYFYGYTF. CDR3 bases: TGTGCCAGCAGTTTAATCAGGGTTTATTTCTATGGCTACACCTTC.

This chain links TRBV7-2 with TRBJ2-7; D is possibly TRBD2 (6 bases). Germline-derived CDR1 and CDR2 are SGHTA and FQGNSA. This CDR3 contains 13 residues. Deletions cut 5 bases from V and 6 bases from J, with 14 bases between. CDR3 region: CASSAGSFPEQYF. The DNA of the CDR3 is TGTGCCAGCAGCGCGGGGAGCTTCCCCGAGCAGTACTTC. Full variable domain (outside the CDR3, taken from reference TRBV7-2 and TRBJ2-7): GAGVSQSPSNKVTEKGKDVELRCDPISGHTALYWYRQSLGQGLEFLIYFQGNSAPDKSGLPSDRFSAERTGGSVSTLTIQRTQQEDSAVYLCASSAGSFPEQYFGPGTRLTVT.

This clone was counted a single time. The chain is built from TRBV5-8 and TRBJ1-2; 7 bases align to TRBD1. The CDR3 is 16 residues long. Per germline, CDR1 SGHTS and CDR2 YDEGEE. With V trimmed by 0 bases and J by 4 bases, 9 bases remained unmatched. The CDR3 region is CASSLDGTEISYGYTF. CDR3 DNA: TGTGCCAGCAGCTTGGATGGGACAGAAATCTCCTATGGCTACACCTTC.

The V and J genes are TRBV7-9 and TRBJ1-6; 7 nucleotides agree with TRBD1. CDR1 and CDR2 (germline): SEHNR, FQNEAQ (reference sequence). Trimming at V came to 3 bases and at J to 8 bases, leaving 7 bases not matched to a gene. The CDR3 loop spans 15 amino acids. The CDR3 nucleotides read TGTGCCAGCAGCTTCCGACAGGGTCTGGATTCACCCCTCCACTTT. This gives the protein CASSFRQGLDSPLHF.

This rearrangement joins TRBV3-1 (or the pseudogene TRBV3-2) to TRBJ2-5; 13 bases match TRBD2. Losses at the gene ends were 4 bases for V and 5 bases for J; bases not matched to a gene: 10. This CDR3 spans 17 amino acids. Germline V lookup: CDR1 LGHDT, CDR2 YNNKEL (reference sequence). The CDR3 region is CASSPMGLAGIGETQYF. As DNA, the CDR3 is TGTGCCAGCAGCCCGATGGGACTAGCGGGGATTGGTGAGACCCAGTACTTC.

The rearrangement links TRBV28 to TRBJ2-7; tentative D call: TRBD1 (5 bases). This CDR3 region has 13 residues. Germline CDR1 is MDHEN and CDR2 is SYDVKM. The germline V and J ends were trimmed by 1 base and 5 bases, with 9 bases remaining between them. The CDR3 spells CASSLSKTDEQYF. The CDR3 nucleotides are TGTGCCAGCAGTTTATCAAAGACAGACGAGCAGTACTTC.

The chain recombines TRBV5-1 with TRBJ1-1; possibly TRBD1 for D (5 bases). CDR1 is SGHRS and CDR2 is YFSETQ in the germline V gene. V lost 3 bases and J lost 6, with 15 bases in between. CDR3 length equals 14 residues. CDR3 residues: CASSSAGGWPEAFF. The CDR3 DNA sequence: TGCGCCAGCAGCTCCGCGGGGGGGTGGCCTGAAGCTTTCTTT.

For this clone: One end of the junction varies from germline; a read error may be responsible. Within the sample, other DNA sequences also encode this same CDR3. The chain employs TRBV19 and TRBJ1-4, with D maybe TRBD1 (5 bases). CDR3 size: 15 residues. Germline assignment: CDR1 LNHDA and CDR2 SQIVND (reference sequence). Here the CDR3 reads CATLRDSSTNEKLFF. Written as DNA, the CDR3 is TGCGCCACCCTACGCGACAGTTCAACTAATGAAAAACTGTTTTTT.

This clone was counted once. J is TRBJ2-7 and V is TRBV21-1; the D segment call TRBD2 is taken from the table without a DNA check. TRBV21-1 constitutes a pseudogene. The CDR3 length is 12 residues. The CDR3, as DNA: TGTGCCACCCCCGGGGGGATTTACGAGCAGTACTTC. This sequence encodes CATPGGIYEQYF.

V gene TRBV11-2 combines with J gene TRBJ1-1; no firm D call. Per the germline V gene, CDR1 is SGHAT and CDR2 is FQNNGV. Trimming removed 5 bases from V and 2 bases from J, with 12 bases in between. The CDR3 has 14 amino acids. The CDR3 is CASSTLDANTEAFF. CDR3 sequence (DNA): TGTGCCAGCAGCACCCTGGACGCCAACACTGAAGCTTTCTTT. Using reference TRBV11-2 and TRBJ1-1 for the parts outside the CDR3, the full variable domain is EAGVAQSPRYKIIEKRQSVAFWCNPISGHATLYWYQQILGQGPKLLIQFQNNGVVDDSQLPKDRFSAERLKGVDSTLKIQPAKLEDSAVYLCASSTLDANTEAFFGQGTRLTVV.

Only a few counts were recorded for this clone. V is TRBV6-4 and J is TRBJ2-3; TRBD2 matches 8 bases. Looked up from germline, CDR1 is MRHNA and CDR2 is SNTAGT. CDR3 length: 16 residues. Trimming at V came to 3 bases and at J to 4 bases, leaving 9 bases not matched to a gene. The CDR3 bases are TGTGCCAGCAGTGAATCCCGCGGGGGGAGCGCAGATACGCAGTATTTT. Encoded protein: CASSESRGGSADTQYF.

V gene TRBV11-2 combines with J gene TRBJ1-6; the D gene is possibly TRBD1 (5 bases). This CDR3 spans 13 amino acids. The ends were cut back, 4 bases at V and 11 bases at J, with 12 bases in the middle. CDR1 is SGHAT, CDR2 FQNNGV, per germline. This CDR3 reads CASSYRDQTPLHF. In nucleotides, the CDR3 is TGTGCCAGCAGCTACCGGGACCAGACACCCCTCCACTTT.

This clone was observed a single time. Compared with germline, one end of the junction differs, possibly owing to a read error. The same CDR3 is also encoded by other DNA sequences in this sample. This chain connects TRBV4-2 to TRBJ1-1, with 11 bases lining up with TRBD1. The CDR3 consists of 15 residues. Germline V gene lookup returns CDR1 LGHNA and CDR2 YNFKEQ. CDR3 in DNA: TGTGCCAGCAGCCAGGAGGGACAGGGGGTCACTGAAGCCTTCTTT. The encoded protein is CASSQEGQGVTEAFF.

This clone was detected once. The chain couples TRBV29-1 to TRBJ2-1; D is undetermined. CDR3 length equals 13 residues. Between the trimmed V and J ends, which lost 3 bases and 7 bases, there was a span of 13 bases. Germline V gene sequence: CDR1 SQVTM, CDR2 ANQGSEA. The CDR3 DNA follows: TGCAGCGTTGACCCTAGTCGGTCGAATGAGCAGTTCTTC. Translating it yields CSVDPSRSNEQFF.

This clone appeared a single time. The chain is built from TRBV11-2 and TRBJ2-1; 11 nucleotides align to TRBD2. The germline V gene has CDR1 SGHAT and CDR2 FQNNGV. The CDR3 runs 14 residues. The V and J ends lost 9 bases and 7 bases, in that order; junction bases with no gene match: 8. Here the CDR3 reads CASTSGSSQNEQFF. Written as DNA, the CDR3 is TGTGCCAGTACTAGCGGGAGTTCCCAAAATGAGCAGTTCTTC.

This sequence joins TRBV14 and TRBJ1-3; D is possibly TRBD1 (5 bases). V lost 2 bases and J lost 0, with 14 bases in between. Germline assignment: CDR1 SGHDN and CDR2 FVKESK. The CDR3 totals 17 residues. CDR3 sequence (DNA): TGTGCCAGCAGCCAAAGGACCGGGGGAAACTCTGGAAACACCATATATTTT. Translation gives CASSQRTGGNSGNTIYF.

The gene calls are TRBV14 and TRBJ2-3; D gene uncertain. V was shortened by 1 base and J by 0 bases, with 8 bases between the two germline ends. Germline loops: CDR1 SGHDN, CDR2 FVKESK. This CDR3 spans 15 amino acids. CDR3 nucleotides: TGTGCCAGCAGCCAAGTCAGAGCTAGCACAGATACGCAGTATTTT. This sequence encodes CASSQVRASTDTQYF.